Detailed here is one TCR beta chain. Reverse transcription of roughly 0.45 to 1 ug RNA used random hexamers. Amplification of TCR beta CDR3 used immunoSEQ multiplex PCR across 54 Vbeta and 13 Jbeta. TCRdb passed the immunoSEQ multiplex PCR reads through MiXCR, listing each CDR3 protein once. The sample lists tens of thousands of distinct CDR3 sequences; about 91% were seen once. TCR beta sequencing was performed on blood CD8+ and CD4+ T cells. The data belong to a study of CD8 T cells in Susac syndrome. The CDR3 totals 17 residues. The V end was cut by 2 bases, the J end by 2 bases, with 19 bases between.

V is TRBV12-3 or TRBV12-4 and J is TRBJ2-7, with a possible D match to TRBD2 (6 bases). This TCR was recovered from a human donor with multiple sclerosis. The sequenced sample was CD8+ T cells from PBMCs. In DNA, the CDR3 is TGTGCCAGCAGTTTATTTTCGGCGGGACCTACCCCCTACGAGCAGTACTTC. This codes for CASSLFSAGPTPYEQYF.